This T cell receptor beta chain was captured in a study of siplizumab effects on memory and regulatory T cells (dated by TCRdb to between 2018 and 2021). For the study in its entirety: The study examined how the anti-CD2 antibody siplizumab affects alloreactive T-cell subsets in allogeneic mixed lymphocyte reactions built from human PBMCs. What the work shows at the level of the full study, not this receptor alone: Sequences below about 10^-5 frequency were poorly captured, so only a minor fraction of alloreactive clones could be mapped to unstimulated subsets. Greater diversity appeared to be present in unstimulated naive T cells than in memory T cells, and a substantial contribution to the alloresponse seemed to be made by naive cells. The suppressive function of proliferating Tregs from siplizumab cultures was not functionally confirmed. The cumulative frequency of alloreactive sequences traceable to unstimulated CD4+ memory T cells was significantly reduced by siplizumab. Among mappable alloreactive CD4+ clones, an average Treg-derived fraction of about 70% was observed with siplizumab, compared with 26.9% in control reactions. For roughly 80-97% of proliferating CD4+ or CD8+ clones, no naive or memory phenotype could be assigned.

The library was generated by the immunoSEQ multiplex PCR assay. The deep sequencing platform assayed about 90,000 TCR templates per sample. Genomic DNA extracted from sorted T cells was the material used for TCRbeta CDR3 sequencing. The authors' pipeline ran thus. The R programming language was used for clonal analysis of the TCRbeta CDR3 data. Unstimulated samples were compared with post-reaction CFSE-low samples to define alloreactive CD4+ and CD8+ clones. Regulatory or non-regulatory origin of alloreactive CD4+ clones was assigned by matching sequences to the sorted unstimulated Treg and non-Treg repertoires. Held by TCRdb, this immuneACCESS table contains in-frame sequences only and omits some clones. Under half of the omission traces to an unresolved V gene where checked; the cause of the rest is unknown. That table is the source of V, J and clone size, and D and trimming were worked out from the DNA. The sample records about 48,000 clones, about 90% of which are singletons. 0.35% of the sample is in the top ten clones.

From the cysteine through the phenylalanine, the CDR3 covers 15 amino acids. Left in the record is the CDR3 DNA by itself, 45 bases read in frame from the first base. The germline V gene encodes CDR1 LGHNT and CDR2 FRNRAP. Trimming leaves V shorter by 1 base and J shorter by 3 bases, with the junction holding 4 bases beyond the gene matches. Points on this clone: The antigen it recognizes is unknown. Base qualities are not provided; no much larger clone lies one nucleotide away.

In a few donor pairs, further sequencing was done on unstimulated CD8+ naive, CD4+ memory, CD8+ TEMRA, CD4+ naive and CD8+ effector memory subsets. TCRbeta CDR3 sequencing was performed on sorted unstimulated T cells and on proliferating T cells recovered from mixed lymphocyte reactions. Fresh whole blood from 9 to 10 HLA-typed healthy donors served as the source for isolating PBMCs. Here the chain combines TRBV12-5 and TRBJ1-2; 8 junctional bases match TRBD1. The sample was naive CD8+ T cells sorted from blood. The sample's cell subset or site label, decoded: unstimulated naive T cells. The sequence was obtained from a human donor in good health. Here the CDR3 is given as CASGLGMTGDYGYTF. The DNA sequence is as follows: TGTGCTAGTGGTTTGGGGATGACAGGGGACTATGGCTACACCTTC. Supplemented by the reference TRBV12-5 and TRBJ1-2 proteins around the CDR3, the complete variable domain is DARVTQTPRHKVTEMGQEVTMRCQPILGHNTVFWYRQTMMQGLELLAYFRNRAPLDDSGMPKDRFSAEMPDATLATLKIQPSEPRDSAVYFCASGLGMTGDYGYTFGSGTRLTVV.